This entry features one T cell receptor (beta chain) sequence. Its antigen is still unknown. The CDR3 contains 15 residues. Germline CDR1 is SQVTM and CDR2 is ANQGSEA. V was pared by 5 bases and J by 5 bases, with 21 bases between. These data are taken from a study of T cell responses to AZD1222 COVID-19 vaccine. The table came from immunoSEQ multiplex PCR; TCRdb's copy has only in-frame clones and leaves some out. The sample shows under 30,000 clones, around 87% of them seen only once. General observations from the study: With dominance at 160-218 and 743-854, vaccine-associated CD4 TCRs spanned spike. Two doses of AZD1222 preceded a rise in Spike-specific TCR breadth and depth.

The TCR originated in an adult who received the AZD1222 COVID-19 vaccine. This sample comprised peripheral blood, obtained 28 days after the second AZD1222 dose. This chain joins TRBV29-1 and TRBJ1-1; D remains unclear. The CDR3 coding sequence is TGCAGCGTTACATCAGTGGGGTTAGGGCCAACTGAAGCTTTCTTT. Translating it yields CSVTSVGLGPTEAFF.